The sequence of this T cell receptor beta chain was determined in a study of OX40 agonist ivuxolimab in advanced cancers. This CDR3 has 15 residues. The germline V gene has CDR1 KGHSH and CDR2 LQKENI. Germline trimming cut 0 bases from V and 5 bases from J; bases unmatched to any gene: 5. General study points: Clonal expansion among partial responders at 0.1-3.0 mg/kg ranked near the lowest.

The table came from immunoSEQ multiplex PCR; TCRdb's copy has only in-frame clones and leaves some out. The table records 77,000 or so clones, 89% of them present only once. Turning to this clone: Its antigen is as yet unknown.

The sequence was obtained from an adult with an advanced solid tumor such as melanoma, head and neck, liver or kidney cancer. This specimen consisted of CD4+ or CD8+ T cells sorted from blood, obtained in a trial of the OX40 agonist ivuxolimab. The chain recombines TRBV18 with TRBJ1-2; 8 bases are shared with TRBD1. For the CDR3, the DNA is TGTGCCAGCTCACCACCGGGACAGGCCGAATATGGCTACACCTTC. Protein sequence: CASSPPGQAEYGYTF.